This is a list of T cell receptor beta chains from one sample in a study of blood T cell repertoires in COVID-19. Measured with immunoSEQ multiplex PCR; TCRdb has only the in-frame clones, and not every one. Of more than 130,000 clones in the sample, under 90% are singletons; the top ten hold approximately 9%. Material: peripheral blood. The receptors stem from a woman older than 75 in a cohort sampled during active or convalescent COVID-19. Each CDR3 is given with its conserved first and last residue. D genes are given only for firm matches. Some rows have no size entry. The others give once, few or many, or a class for an expanded clone.

j_call	clone_size	v_call	cdr3_length	d_call	cdr3_aa	cdr3_nt
TRBJ2-1	-	TRBV9	13	-	CASSVEQGNEQFF	TGTGCCAGCAGCGTAGAACAGGGTAATGAGCAGTTCTTC
TRBJ1-4	-	TRBV28	14	-	CASSSQGGYEKLFF	TGTGCCAGCAGTTCCCAGGGTGGTTATGAAAAACTGTTTTTT
TRBJ2-6	-	TRBV6-5	13	-	CASSSAGANVLTF	TGTGCCAGCAGTTCGGCTGGGGCCAACGTCCTGACTTTC
TRBJ1-2	-	TRBV12-3/TRBV12-4	13	-	CASSPDAGHGYTF	TGTGCCAGCAGCCCGGACGCTGGACATGGTTACACCTTC
TRBJ1-2	once	TRBV7-2	13	TRBD1	CASSLVGQYGYTF	TGTGCCAGCAGCTTAGTGGGACAGTATGGCTACACCTTC
TRBJ2-7	once	TRBV18	16	TRBD2	CASSPRGSGGSYEQYF	TGTGCCAGCTCACCACGGGGTAGCGGGGGTAGCTACGAGCAGTACTTC
TRBJ2-7	-	TRBV10-3	17	TRBD1	CAIRNPPGQGRSYEQYF	TGTGCCATCAGGAACCCACCGGGACAGGGTCGCTCCTACGAGCAGTACTTC
TRBJ2-6	-	TRBV6-5	15	-	CASSSQGTGANVLTF	TGTGCCAGCAGTTCTCAGGGGACTGGGGCCAACGTCCTGACTTTC
TRBJ2-2	-	TRBV7-2	16	TRBD2	CASRHGSGTSTGELFF	TGTGCCAGCAGACATGGTTCCGGGACTAGCACCGGGGAGCTGTTTTTT
TRBJ2-7	-	TRBV12-5	11	-	CASGLRYEQYF	TGTGCTAGTGGCCTGAGATACGAGCAGTACTTC
TRBJ1-2	-	TRBV20-1	13	TRBD1	CSAIEDRAYGYTF	TGCAGTGCTATTGAAGACAGGGCCTATGGCTACACCTTC
TRBJ1-6	-	TRBV15	16	TRBD1	CATTQNPRGWNSPLHF	TGTGCCACCACCCAGAACCCCAGGGGGTGGAATTCACCCCTCCACTTT
TRBJ1-1	-	TRBV7-2	14	-	CASSKMGTATEAFF	TGTGCCAGCAGCAAAATGGGCACAGCCACTGAAGCTTTCTTT
TRBJ2-3	once	TRBV7-2	15	TRBD2	CASSPTSGGAHTQYF	TGTGCCAGCAGCCCAACTAGCGGGGGGGCCCATACGCAGTATTTT
TRBJ1-5	-	TRBV5-1	15	-	CASSLGPLRGQPQHF	TGCGCCAGCAGCTTGGGTCCCCTTCGGGGACAGCCCCAGCATTTT
TRBJ2-6	few	TRBV6-1	13	-	CASRDSGANVLTF	TGTGCCAGCAGAGACTCGGGGGCCAACGTCCTGACTTTC
TRBJ2-1	-	TRBV11-3	15	-	CASSLAGMGYNEQFF	TGTGCCAGCAGCTTAGCGGGGATGGGTTACAATGAGCAGTTCTTC
TRBJ2-3	-	TRBV5-1	15	-	CASSLAGIGTDTQYF	TGCGCCAGCAGCTTGGCGGGTATAGGAACAGATACGCAGTATTTT
TRBJ1-4	-	TRBV15	15	TRBD1	CATSKPGQGGEKLFF	TGTGCCACCAGCAAGCCAGGACAGGGCGGGGAAAAACTGTTTTTT
TRBJ1-2	-	TRBV7-8	16	TRBD1	CASSLRDRSLGYGYTF	TGTGCCAGCAGCCTCCGGGACAGATCCCTTGGATATGGCTACACCTTC
TRBJ1-1	-	TRBV7-6	14	TRBD1	CASSLQGADTEAFF	TGTGCCAGCAGCCTCCAGGGGGCCGACACTGAAGCTTTCTTT
TRBJ2-6	once	TRBV7-2	14	-	CASRTASGANVLTF	TGTGCCAGCAGGACAGCTTCTGGGGCCAACGTCCTGACTTTC
TRBJ1-3	-	TRBV7-9	15	-	CASSGRGSSGNTIYF	TGTGCCAGCAGCGGCCGGGGTTCCTCTGGAAACACCATATATTTT
TRBJ2-2	-	TRBV6-5	15	TRBD2	CASRPSGGGTGELFF	TGTGCCAGCAGACCTAGCGGGGGAGGCACCGGGGAGCTGTTTTTT
TRBJ1-3	-	TRBV7-2	14	-	CASSPLDKRNTIYF	TGTGCCAGCAGCCCCCTGGACAAACGGAACACCATATATTTT
TRBJ1-4	-	TRBV5-5	12	TRBD1	CASSYQGEKLFF	TGTGCCAGCAGCTATCAGGGGGAGAAACTGTTTTTT
TRBJ1-2	-	TRBV5-8	13	-	CASSFDSYYGYTF	TGTGCCAGCAGTTTCGACAGCTACTATGGCTACACCTTC
TRBJ2-1	-	TRBV3-1/TRBV3-2	13	TRBD2	CASSRAGGHEQFF	TGTGCCAGCAGCCGAGCGGGGGGCCATGAGCAGTTCTTC
TRBJ1-6	-	TRBV28	12	-	CASSPLGSPLHF	TGTGCCAGCAGTCCCCTAGGTTCACCCCTCCACTTT
TRBJ2-1	-	TRBV9	16	TRBD2	CASSVVPSGSYNEQFF	TGTGCCAGCAGCGTAGTCCCTAGCGGCTCCTACAATGAGCAGTTCTTC
TRBJ2-5	-	TRBV30	13	-	CAWSVTGVETQYF	TGTGCCTGGAGTGTAACCGGGGTTGAGACCCAGTACTTC
TRBJ1-2	once	TRBV27	15	TRBD1	CASGGARGLSYGYTF	TGTGCCAGCGGGGGGGCCAGGGGGCTTAGCTATGGCTACACCTTC
TRBJ2-2	-	TRBV5-1	15	TRBD1	CASSHNRGQSGELFF	TGCGCCAGCAGCCACAACAGGGGGCAGAGCGGGGAGCTGTTTTTT
TRBJ1-3	-	TRBV6-2/TRBV6-3	15	-	CASSYSEVSGNTIYF	TGTGCCAGCAGTTACTCGGAGGTCTCTGGAAACACCATATATTTT
TRBJ1-2	-	TRBV3-1/TRBV3-2	15	-	CASTGFGEGNHGYTF	TGTGCCAGCACAGGTTTTGGGGAGGGTAACCATGGCTACACCTTC
TRBJ1-2	-	TRBV6-5	15	-	CASTLMGGSNYGYTF	TGTGCCAGCACTCTCATGGGGGGGTCTAACTATGGCTACACCTTC
TRBJ1-2	-	TRBV9	19	-	CASSVATEPGEEGLDGYTF	TGTGCCAGCAGCGTAGCTACGGAACCTGGGGAGGAGGGGCTGGATGGCTACACCTTC
TRBJ2-1	-	TRBV14	14	-	CASSQDLRRDEQFF	TGTGCCAGCAGCCAAGACCTGAGGAGGGATGAGCAGTTCTTC
TRBJ1-1	-	TRBV9	14	-	CASSVGGHSTEAFF	TGTGCCAGCAGCGTAGGGGGGCATAGCACTGAAGCTTTCTTT
TRBJ1-1	-	TRBV29-1	15	-	CSVERGRALNTEAFF	TGCAGCGTTGAAAGGGGGAGGGCACTCAACACTGAAGCTTTCTTT
TRBJ2-2	-	TRBV19	15	TRBD2	CASSTRGGWTGELFF	TGTGCCAGTAGTACCCGCGGGGGTTGGACCGGGGAGCTGTTTTTT
TRBJ2-3	-	TRBV6-5	15	TRBD2	CASSFSGGSPDTQYF	TGTGCCAGCAGTTTCTCGGGGGGTAGTCCGGATACGCAGTATTTT
TRBJ1-1	few	TRBV3-1/TRBV3-2	13	-	CASSQGEVTEAFF	TGTGCCAGCAGCCAAGGGGAGGTTACTGAAGCTTTCTTT
TRBJ1-4	-	TRBV6-6	16	-	CASSYSGDTLNEKLFF	TGTGCCAGCAGTTACTCAGGGGACACCCTTAATGAAAAACTGTTTTTT
TRBJ1-2	-	TRBV7-2	14	-	CASSYRDSSYGYTF	TGTGCCAGCAGCTATCGGGACTCATCATATGGCTACACCTTC
TRBJ2-1	-	TRBV24-1	16	-	CATSDQTVSSYNEQFF	TGTGCCACCAGTGATCAGACAGTGAGCTCCTACAATGAGCAGTTCTTC
TRBJ2-3	-	TRBV6-6	13	-	CASRGFNTDTQYF	TGTGCCAGCCGGGGTTTCAACACAGATACGCAGTATTTT